The rows below give T cell receptor beta chains drawn from one sample of a study of cytomegalovirus exposure and HLA in healthy donors. Libraries were prepared by immunoSEQ multiplex PCR; TCRdb keeps only in-frame clonotypes and omits some of them. The sample comprises around 150,000 clones, 85% of which are singletons, and about 2% rests with the top ten. Sequenced material: PBMCs. These receptors all come from a man aged 18 to 29 in good health and CMV-seropositive. Each CDR3 is given with its conserved first and last residue. The D gene is left open where the match is weak. Only some rows state a clone size, as once, few, many or a class for expanded clones.

len	abundance	v_gene	j_gene	d_gene	CDR3nt	CDR3aa
15	few	TRBV27	TRBJ1-1	TRBD1	TGTGCCAGCAGTCCGACAGGGGTTTGGGACACTGAAGCTTTCTTT	CASSPTGVWDTEAFF
15	.	TRBV30	TRBJ2-3	TRBD1	TGTGCCTGGGCTCCATGGGACAGCTCCACAGATACGCAGTATTTT	CAWAPWDSSTDTQYF
13	.	TRBV7-9	TRBJ1-5	.	TGTGCCAGCAGCCCCTTGGCCAATCAGCCCCAGCATTTT	CASSPLANQPQHF
15	once	TRBV7-2	TRBJ1-2	.	TGTGCCAGCAGCTCCGACCGACGGGAGTCGGGGGGCTACACCTTC	CASSSDRRESGGYTF
16	.	TRBV5-4	TRBJ1-1	.	TGTGCCAGCAGCTTGGGAGGGACAAACCTGAACACTGAAGCTTTCTTT	CASSLGGTNLNTEAFF
15	.	TRBV28	TRBJ1-2	TRBD1	TGTGCCAGCAGTGTCCCCGGGACAGGGGTGGGGGGCTACACCTTC	CASSVPGTGVGGYTF
15	.	TRBV7-8	TRBJ1-6	.	TGTGCCAGCACTCGTCGCAGGGATTATAATTCACCCCTCCACTTT	CASTRRRDYNSPLHF
14	.	TRBV10-3	TRBJ2-2	.	TGTGCCATCAAGAAAGACCGGGTGGCCGGGGAGCTGTTTTTT	CAIKKDRVAGELFF
14	.	TRBV19	TRBJ2-2	.	TGTGCCAGTAGTCCGGGACTGTACACCGGGGAGCTGTTTTTT	CASSPGLYTGELFF
13	.	TRBV7-2	TRBJ2-5	.	TGTGCCAGCAGCTTATCCCAGGTAGAGACCCAGTACTTC	CASSLSQVETQYF
16	.	TRBV4-1	TRBJ2-1	TRBD2	TGCGCCAGCAGTCTAGCGGGGGGCCGCTCCTACAATGAGCAGTTCTTC	CASSLAGGRSYNEQFF
12	.	TRBV7-8	TRBJ1-2	.	TGTGCCAGCAGCTTAAAGGGGGATGGCTACACCTTC	CASSLKGDGYTF
13	.	TRBV6-5	TRBJ1-2	.	TGTGCCAGCAGCAGGACGGAGGGCTATGGCTACACCTTC	CASSRTEGYGYTF
12	.	TRBV7-9	TRBJ2-1	.	TGTGCCAGCAGCCCTAGATACAATGAGCAGTTCTTC	CASSPRYNEQFF
15	.	TRBV5-1	TRBJ2-1	TRBD1	TGCGCCAGCAGCACCGGGACAGGGGGTTACAATGAGCAGTTCTTC	CASSTGTGGYNEQFF
12	.	TRBV11-2	TRBJ2-1	.	TGTGCCAGCAGCTTAGGTTCCCGTGAGCAGTTCTTC	CASSLGSREQFF
17	once	TRBV27	TRBJ1-3	TRBD1	TGTGCCAGCAGTCGGACAGGGGGCGGAATCATTGGAAACACCACATATTTT	CASSRTGGGIIGNTTYF
15	few	TRBV5-4	TRBJ2-3	.	TGTGCCAGCAGCTTATCCGGGACTCCCTCAGATACGCAGTATTTT	CASSLSGTPSDTQYF
13	.	TRBV10-3	TRBJ2-5	.	TGTGCCATCAGTGGAAGCGGTTCGGAGACCCAGTACTTC	CAISGSGSETQYF
16	.	TRBV7-2	TRBJ2-7	TRBD2	TGTGCCAGCAGCTTGGGGGGGTCGGCTGGCCCCTACGAGCAGTACTTC	CASSLGGSAGPYEQYF
15	.	TRBV9	TRBJ2-7	TRBD2	TGTGCCAGCAGCGTACTGAGCGGGGGGCCTCGGGAGCAGTACTTC	CASSVLSGGPREQYF
16	.	TRBV4-3	TRBJ2-3	TRBD2	TGCGCCAGCAGCCAAGGAAGCGGGGGGTACACAGATACGCAGTATTTT	CASSQGSGGYTDTQYF
15	.	TRBV7-9	TRBJ2-1	TRBD2	TGTGCCAGCAGCCGGGCGGGAGGGGAATTAGATGAGCAGTTCTTC	CASSRAGGELDEQFF